This record looks at one TCR beta chain sequence and its context. Method: immunoSEQ multiplex PCR; TCRdb's copy keeps in-frame clones and lacks some. The sample has 95,000 to 120,000 clones, just under 90% seen once. The data were obtained in a study of blood T cell repertoires in COVID-19. V shed 10 bases and J shed 2 bases, with 11 bases lying between them. Germline-derived CDR1 and CDR2 are SNHLY and FYNNEI. The CDR3 extends over 12 amino acids. The chain combines TRBV2 with TRBJ1-2, with D possibly TRBD1 on 5 matching bases. The sequenced sample was peripheral blood. The source of this sequence is a woman between 50 and 59 years old with acute or convalescent COVID-19. Here the CDR3 reads CATFDSNYGYTF. The CDR3 DNA reads as TGTGCCACCTTTGACAGCAACTATGGCTACACCTTC.